This T cell receptor (beta chain) was obtained from a study of T cell responses to AZD1222 COVID-19 vaccine. With 0 bases removed from V and 0 bases from J, the gap between germline ends came to 20 bases. The CDR3 contains 20 residues. Germline CDR1 reads MNHNS; CDR2 reads SASEGT. Using immunoSEQ multiplex PCR, the repertoire was profiled, and TCRdb retains in-frame clones only, with some absent. The table records tens of thousands of clones, approximately 86% of them present only once. This clone was seen more than once but under ten times. Its antigen is still unknown. Study-level points and caveats: The sample set comprised mostly white British donors with more females, and clonal diversity was possibly underestimated.

The source material was peripheral blood, sampled 28 days after the second AZD1222 dose. The chain couples TRBV6-1 to TRBJ1-4; tentatively, D is TRBD1 (6 bases). The origin of this receptor is an adult who received the AZD1222 COVID-19 vaccine. The CDR3 spells CASSEAPLAGVYATNEKLFF. In nucleotides, the CDR3 is TGTGCCAGCAGTGAAGCACCCTTGGCAGGGGTCTATGCAACTAATGAAAAACTGTTTTTT.